The 30 T cell receptor beta chains given below trace back to one sample, sequenced in a study of CD8+ T cells in alopecia areata. Reverse transcribed after extraction, RNA yielded cDNA as the sequencing template. TCRdb's table, derived via immunoSEQ multiplex PCR, lists solely in-frame clones and lacks some. The data show 95,000 to 100,000 clones, with just under 60% seen just once and about 16% held by the top ten. The treatment denotes: oral pan-JAK inhibitor, 5-10 mg twice daily. The sequencing used CD8+ T cells sorted from blood, collected at roughly week 58, from a patient treated with tofacitinib. The receptor source for this set is a human donor with alopecia areata.

This clone occurred a few times. The chain couples TRBV6-5 to TRBJ2-5, with D perhaps being TRBD1 or TRBD2 (6 bases each). The germline V gene encodes CDR1 MNHEY and CDR2 SVGAGI. CDR3 length equals 16 residues. Trimming pared 1 base from V and 2 bases from J, leaving 14 bases between. The CDR3 spells CASSYYPGALQETQYF. The CDR3 nucleotides read TGTGCCAGCAGTTACTATCCGGGGGCGCTACAAGAGACCCAGTACTTC.

The chain links TRBV7-9 to TRBJ2-1; 9 positions match TRBD1. V was clipped by 4 bases and J by 7 bases; unmatched bases: 8. The CDR3 sequence is 15 residues long. Germline V gene sequence: CDR1 SEHNR, CDR2 FQNEAQ (reference sequence). CDR3 nucleotides: TGTGCCAGCAGCTCCGGGACAGGGCGGGGGAATGAGCAGTTCTTC. It translates to CASSSGTGRGNEQFF. Drawing the rest from reference TRBV7-9 and TRBJ2-1, the complete variable domain is DTGVSQNPRHKITKRGQNVTFRCDPISEHNRLYWYRQTLGQGPEFLTYFQNEAQLEKSRLLSDRFSAERPKGSFSTLEIQRTEQGDSAMYLCASSSGTGRGNEQFFGPGTRLTVL.

The chain employs TRBV2 and TRBJ2-7; the D gene is possibly TRBD2 (6 bases). V lost 2 bases, J lost 1 base, and 12 bases lay in between. This CDR3 region has 15 residues. Germline CDR1 and CDR2: SNHLY and FYNNEI. The CDR3 DNA sequence: TGTGCCAGCAGTGAATCGCCAGGGACTTCCTACGAGCAGTACTTC. Amino acids: CASSESPGTSYEQYF.

This clone was picked up a small number of times. The chain uses TRBV30 and TRBJ2-1, with D unresolved. The CDR3 is 12 residues long. CDR1 is GTSNPN and CDR2 is SVGIG in the germline V gene (reference sequence). Trimming removed 2 bases from V and 5 bases from J, with 7 bases in between. The CDR3 spells CAWSTEDNEQFF. CDR3 DNA: TGTGCCTGGAGTACAGAAGACAATGAGCAGTTCTTC. The full variable domain, in which reference TRBV30 and TRBJ2-1 provide the parts outside the CDR3, is SQTIHQWPATLVQPVGSPLSLECTVEGTSNPNLYWYRQAAGRGLQLLFYSVGIGQISSEVPQNLSASRPQDRQFILSSKKLLLSDSGFYLCAWSTEDNEQFFGPGTRLTVL.

The J gene is TRBJ1-2, the V gene TRBV27; possibly TRBD1 for D (5 bases). Trimming cost V 8 bases and J 4 bases, with 14 bases left between them. This CDR3 comprises 13 residues. CDR1 MNHEY and CDR2 SMNVEV come from the germline V gene (reference sequence). For the CDR3, the DNA is TGTGCCAGCGGCCCTGGGGGGGTCTATGGCTACACCTTC. Its protein is CASGPGGVYGYTF.

The chain couples TRBV2 to TRBJ2-3; no reliable D call. Per the germline V gene, CDR1 is SNHLY and CDR2 is FYNNEI. The ends were cut back, 8 bases at V and 0 bases at J, with 9 bases in the middle. The CDR3 spans 13 residues. CDR3 loop: CASVPVSTDTQYF. The CDR3 DNA sequence: TGTGCCAGCGTTCCGGTTAGCACAGATACGCAGTATTTT.

The genes are TRBV11-2 and TRBJ2-1; a possible D gene is TRBD2 (6 bases). The CDR3 runs 13 residues. CDR1 SGHAT and CDR2 FQNNGV come from the germline V gene. Deletions cut 4 bases from V and 5 bases from J, with 9 bases between. The CDR3 loop reads CASSWVADNEQFF. DNA for the CDR3: TGTGCCAGCAGCTGGGTAGCGGACAATGAGCAGTTCTTC.

This clone was seen only a few times. The rearrangement joins TRBV11-2 to TRBJ2-5; 9 nucleotides align to TRBD1. There are 15 residues in the CDR3. V lost 3 bases to trimming and J lost 4 bases; unmatched junction nucleotides: 6. Germline-derived CDR1 and CDR2 are SGHAT and FQNNGV. Here the CDR3 reads CASSFGQGPLETQYF. CDR3 coding DNA: TGTGCCAGCAGCTTTGGACAGGGGCCTCTAGAGACCCAGTACTTC.

V usage is TRBV30 and J usage is TRBJ2-1, with D maybe TRBD2 (5 bases). V lost 5 bases, J lost 15 bases, and 20 bases lay in between. The CDR3 runs 12 residues. Germline CDR1 is GTSNPN and CDR2 is SVGIG (reference sequence). Here the CDR3 DNA reads TGTGCCTGGGGGGAGAACCGGGAATCAGGGTTCTTC. The encoded protein is CAWGENRESGFF.

The chain links TRBV7-9 to TRBJ2-5; D is possibly TRBD2 (6 bases). The CDR3 totals 13 residues. V was cut by 5 bases and J by 4 bases, with 11 bases left in between. Germline CDR1 reads SEHNR; CDR2 reads FQNEAQ (reference sequence). CDR3 nucleotides: TGTGCCAGCAGCCGGGGACTTTTAGAGACCCAGTACTTC. Protein: CASSRGLLETQYF.

V and J are TRBV2 and TRBJ2-7, with 13 bases lining up with TRBD2. There are 15 residues in the CDR3. The V and J ends lost 6 bases and 1 base, in that order; junction bases with no gene match: 3. The germline V gene encodes CDR1 SNHLY and CDR2 FYNNEI. As DNA, the CDR3 is TGTGCCAGCAGAGAACTAGCGGGGGGGTCCTACGAGCAGTACTTC. It specifies CASRELAGGSYEQYF.

The genes are TRBV11-2 and TRBJ2-5; TRBD2 agrees at 8 bases. CDR1 SGHAT and CDR2 FQNNGV come from the germline V gene. The V segment lost 5 bases and the J segment 9 bases; nucleotides outside the gene matches: 14. This CDR3 region has 15 residues. The CDR3 here is CASSPGGGPLRAQYF. The CDR3 DNA reads as TGTGCCAGCAGCCCCGGGGGGGGCCCCCTGAGGGCCCAGTACTTC.

This chain joins TRBV18 and TRBJ2-1, with TRBD1 identical over 7 bases. Germline loops: CDR1 KGHSH, CDR2 LQKENI. There are 15 residues in the CDR3. Trimming removed 2 bases from V and 2 bases from J; junction bases left unmatched: 3. DNA for the CDR3: TGTGCCAGCTCACCAGCCGGGACAGCCTACAATGAGCAGTTCTTC. This gives the protein CASSPAGTAYNEQFF. The variable domain in full, completed from reference TRBV18 and TRBJ2-1, reads NAGVMQNPRHLVRRRGQEARLRCSPMKGHSHVYWYRQLPEEGLKFMVYLQKENIIDESGMPKERFSAEFPKEGPSILRIQQVVRGDSAAYFCASSPAGTAYNEQFFGPGTRLTVL.

This sequence joins TRBV30 and TRBJ1-4; possibly TRBD1 for D (5 bases). Germline CDR1 GTSNPN, CDR2 SVGIG (reference sequence). CDR3 size: 17 residues. With 2 bases removed from V and 0 bases from J, the gap between germline ends came to 16 bases. The DNA for the CDR3 is TGTGCCTGGAGTACCCGAGACAGTACCGCAACTAATGAAAAACTGTTTTTT. This codes for CAWSTRDSTATNEKLFF.

The rearrangement links TRBV10-3 to TRBJ1-5, with 8 bases that match TRBD1. The CDR3 is 17 amino acids. Per the germline V gene, CDR1 is ENHRY and CDR2 is SYGVKD. V dropped 7 bases and J dropped 6; count of bases not matched to a gene: 17. This chain's CDR3 is CAINGLSTGGDGQPQHF. The DNA of the CDR3 is TGTGCCATCAATGGCCTGTCCACAGGGGGAGACGGTCAGCCCCAGCATTTT.

The chain is built from TRBV5-6 and TRBJ1-5; D is unclear. The CDR3 sequence is 13 residues long. Per germline, CDR1 SGHDT and CDR2 YYEEEE. V was trimmed by 3 bases and J by 0 bases, leaving 4 bases between them. CDR3 amino acids: CASSSHSNQPQHF. In DNA, the CDR3 is TGTGCCAGCAGCTCCCATAGCAATCAGCCCCAGCATTTT.

This clone came up a few times. The V call is TRBV30, the J call TRBJ1-1; D not certain. Trimming shortened V by 1 base and J by 0 bases, and 6 bases separated the two germline ends. Germline loops: CDR1 GTSNPN, CDR2 SVGIG (reference sequence). This CDR3 region has 13 residues. This CDR3 is CAWSEGLNTEAFF. CDR3 nucleotide sequence: TGTGCCTGGAGTGAGGGATTGAACACTGAAGCTTTCTTT.

This rearrangement joins TRBV9 to TRBJ2-5; 9 bases are a match to TRBD1. Germline CDR1 is SGDLS and CDR2 is YYNGEE. The trim removed 4 bases at V and 2 bases at J, leaving 12 bases unmatched. The CDR3 has 17 residues. CDR3 sequence: CASSIPQGALGQETQYF. For the CDR3, the DNA is TGTGCCAGCAGCATCCCACAGGGGGCGCTCGGACAAGAGACCCAGTACTTC.

A few counts support this clone. Here the CDR3 DNA reads TGTGCCAGCAGCCCGGGACAGGGGGCGAGGGAGCAGTACTTC. It encodes CASSPGQGAREQYF. This chain connects TRBV7-9 to TRBJ2-7; 12 nucleotides align to TRBD1. The CDR3 is 14 amino acids. Germline lookup yields CDR1 SEHNR and CDR2 FQNEAQ (reference sequence). Unmatched junction bases numbered 6, after V lost 5 bases and J lost 7 bases.

The chain employs TRBV29-1 and TRBJ1-2; 7 bases agree with TRBD1. V was pared by 6 bases and J by 3 bases, with 10 bases of the junction left unmatched. Germline assignment: CDR1 SQVTM and CDR2 ANQGSEA. This CDR3 is 14 amino acids long. The CDR3 region is CSVGREGADYGYTF. The DNA of the CDR3 is TGCAGCGTGGGCCGGGAGGGGGCCGACTATGGCTACACCTTC.

The chain joins TRBV5-1 to TRBJ2-5, with no clear D. Germline-derived CDR1 and CDR2 are SGHRS and YFSETQ. V was cut by 4 bases and J by 3 bases, with 13 bases left in between. The length of the CDR3 is 14 residues. The CDR3 nucleotides read TGCGCCAGCAGCGTACACGGAAGCGAAGAGACCCAGTACTTC. Its translation is CASSVHGSEETQYF.

This clone was observed a handful of times. The chain has TRBV4-2 and TRBJ2-1, with D perhaps matching TRBD2 (5 bases). The CDR3 extends over 14 amino acids. Germline V gives CDR1 LGHNA, CDR2 YNFKEQ. Trimming took off 1 base at V and 5 bases at J, with 9 bases between the two ends. CDR3 amino acids: CASSQGTGHNEQFF. The CDR3 DNA follows: TGTGCCAGCAGCCAAGGGACTGGGCACAATGAGCAGTTCTTC.

V usage is TRBV29-1 and J usage is TRBJ2-1; no clear D. The CDR3 sequence is 12 residues long. Germline CDR1 reads SQVTM; CDR2 reads ANQGSEA. V was clipped by 7 bases and J by 0 bases, with 7 bases between them. In DNA, the CDR3 is TGCAGCGCCGGATACTCCTACAATGAGCAGTTCTTC. It is translated as CSAGYSYNEQFF.

The chain links TRBV5-1 to TRBJ2-1; D remains unclear. V was shortened by 4 bases and J by 10 bases, with 12 bases between the two germline ends. Germline CDR1 and CDR2: SGHRS and YFSETQ. The CDR3 runs 12 residues. The CDR3 loop is CASSATSGEQFF. CDR3 bases: TGCGCCAGCAGCGCAACATCTGGAGAGCAGTTCTTC.

The chain is built from TRBV23-1 and TRBJ1-5, with D unresolved. TRBV23-1 is filed as an ORF, its function uncertain. The ends were cut back, 4 bases at V and 4 bases at J, with 8 bases in the middle. The length of the CDR3 is 13 residues. CDR3 region: CASSPPGNQPQHF. In nucleotides, the CDR3 is TGCGCCAGCAGTCCACCCGGGAATCAGCCCCAGCATTTT.

The chain couples TRBV29-1 to TRBJ2-7; no definite D call. Germline values: CDR1 SQVTM, CDR2 ANQGSEA. This CDR3 has 13 amino acids. V lost 5 bases and J lost 0, with 11 bases in between. The CDR3, as DNA: TGCAGCGTTCCGGCGAGTGGCTCCTACGAGCAGTACTTC. Amino acids: CSVPASGSYEQYF.

The rearrangement links TRBV7-3 to TRBJ2-1; D call uncertain. The CDR3 is 14 amino acids. Deletions cut 8 bases from V and 6 bases from J, with 17 bases between. Germline values: CDR1 SGHTA, CDR2 FQGTGA. The CDR3 DNA reads as TGTGCCAGCGGTCCCGAGGCTGACTTCAATGAGCAGTTCTTC. It codes for CASGPEADFNEQFF.

J is TRBJ2-5 and V is TRBV5-1, with D possibly matching TRBD1 (6 bases). Trimming left V 2 bases short and J 0 bases short, with 14 bases between. This CDR3 region has 16 residues. Germline loops: CDR1 SGHRS, CDR2 YFSETQ. CDR3 protein: CASSFRSGQYQETQYF. The CDR3 DNA reads TGCGCCAGCAGCTTTAGGAGCGGACAGTACCAAGAGACCCAGTACTTC.

The chain employs TRBV2 and TRBJ1-2, with D unclear. Trimming left V 1 base short and J 4 bases short, with 7 bases between. The CDR3 totals 13 residues. Looked up from germline, CDR1 is SNHLY and CDR2 is FYNNEI. CDR3 sequence (DNA): TGTGCCAGCAGTGAAGTGGTCGGCTATGGCTACACCTTC. This codes for CASSEVVGYGYTF.

This clone appeared a few times. The chain joins TRBV7-9 to TRBJ1-4; no definite D call. This CDR3 comprises 12 residues. Per the germline V gene, CDR1 is SEHNR and CDR2 is FQNEAQ (reference sequence). Trimming took off 5 bases at V and 8 bases at J, with 9 bases between the two ends. DNA for the CDR3: TGTGCCAGCAGCGGACGACAAGAAAAACTGTTTTTT. The encoded protein is CASSGRQEKLFF. The whole variable domain, filled in from reference TRBV7-9 and TRBJ1-4, reads DTGVSQNPRHKITKRGQNVTFRCDPISEHNRLYWYRQTLGQGPEFLTYFQNEAQLEKSRLLSDRFSAERPKGSFSTLEIQRTEQGDSAMYLCASSGRQEKLFFGSGTQLSVL.